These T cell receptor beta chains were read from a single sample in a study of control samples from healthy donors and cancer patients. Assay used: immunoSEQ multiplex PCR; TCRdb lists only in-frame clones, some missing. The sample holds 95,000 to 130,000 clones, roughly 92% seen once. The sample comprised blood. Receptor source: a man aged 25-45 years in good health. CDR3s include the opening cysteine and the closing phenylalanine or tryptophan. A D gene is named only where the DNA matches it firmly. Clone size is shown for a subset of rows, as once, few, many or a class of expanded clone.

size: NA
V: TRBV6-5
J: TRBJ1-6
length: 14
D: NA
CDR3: CASSYETGPSPLHF
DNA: TGTGCCAGCAGTTACGAGACAGGCCCTTCACCCCTCCACTTT

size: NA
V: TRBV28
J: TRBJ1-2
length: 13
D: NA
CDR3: CASSFEDLLGYTF
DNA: TGTGCCAGCAGTTTTGAAGATCTCCTGGGCTACACCTTC

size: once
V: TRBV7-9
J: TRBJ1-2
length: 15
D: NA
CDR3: CASSLPEQAHYGYTF
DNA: TGTGCCAGCAGCCTCCCGGAACAGGCCCACTATGGCTACACCTTC

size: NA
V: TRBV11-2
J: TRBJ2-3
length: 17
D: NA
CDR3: CASSLVFRGVGTDTQYF
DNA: TGTGCCAGCAGCTTAGTCTTTCGAGGGGTAGGCACAGATACGCAGTATTTT

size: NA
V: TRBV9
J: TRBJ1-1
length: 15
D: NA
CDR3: CASSAYGEMNTEAFF
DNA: TGTGCCAGCAGCGCGTACGGCGAGATGAACACTGAAGCTTTCTTT

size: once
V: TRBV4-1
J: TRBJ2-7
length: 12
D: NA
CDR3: CASSQDGHEQYF
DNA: TGCGCCAGCAGCCAAGACGGCCACGAGCAGTACTTC

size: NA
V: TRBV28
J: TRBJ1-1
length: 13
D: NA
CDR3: CASSFRQNTEAFF
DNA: TGTGCCAGCAGTTTCCGACAGAACACTGAAGCTTTCTTT

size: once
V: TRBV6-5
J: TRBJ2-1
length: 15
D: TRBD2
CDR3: CASSRTSGGVGEQFF
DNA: TGTGCCAGCAGCCGGACTAGCGGGGGGGTAGGAGAGCAGTTCTTC

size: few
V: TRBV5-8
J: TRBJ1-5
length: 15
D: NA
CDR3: CASTSAGDSNQPQHF
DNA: TGTGCCAGCACCTCGGCAGGGGATAGCAATCAGCCCCAGCATTTT

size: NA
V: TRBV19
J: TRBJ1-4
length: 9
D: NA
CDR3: CASGEKLFF
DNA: TGTGCCAGTGGAGAAAAACTGTTTTTT

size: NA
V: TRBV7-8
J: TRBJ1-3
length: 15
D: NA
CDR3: CASSHLTGTGNTIYF
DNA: TGTGCCAGCAGCCATCTAACGGGGACTGGAAACACCATATATTTT

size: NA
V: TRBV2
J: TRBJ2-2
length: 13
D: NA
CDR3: CASRADRTGELFF
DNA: TGTGCCAGCAGGGCCGACCGGACCGGGGAGCTGTTTTTT

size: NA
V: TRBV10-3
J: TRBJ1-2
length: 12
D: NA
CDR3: CAIRQTAYGYTF
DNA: TGTGCCATCAGACAAACAGCCTATGGCTACACCTTC

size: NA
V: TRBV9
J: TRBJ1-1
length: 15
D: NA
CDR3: CASSAKGRGSTEAFF
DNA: TGTGCCAGCAGCGCGAAGGGACGGGGGAGCACTGAAGCTTTCTTT

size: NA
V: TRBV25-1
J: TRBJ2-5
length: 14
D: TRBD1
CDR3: CASSATGGEETQYF
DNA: TGTGCCAGCAGTGCGACAGGGGGCGAAGAGACCCAGTACTTC

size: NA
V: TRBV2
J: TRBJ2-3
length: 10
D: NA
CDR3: CATHTDTQYF
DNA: TGTGCCACTCACACAGATACGCAGTATTTT

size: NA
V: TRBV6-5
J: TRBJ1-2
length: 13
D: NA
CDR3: CASSLQGVYGYTF
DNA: TGTGCCAGCAGTTTACAGGGAGTATATGGCTACACCTTC

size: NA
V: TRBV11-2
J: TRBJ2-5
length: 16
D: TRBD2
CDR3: CASSPRGGGGQETQYF
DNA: TGTGCCAGCAGCCCCCGGGGCGGGGGGGGGCAAGAGACCCAGTACTTC

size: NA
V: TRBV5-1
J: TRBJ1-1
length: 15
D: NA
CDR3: CASSLSSASNTEAFF
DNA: TGCGCCAGCAGCTTGTCTTCGGCTTCGAACACTGAAGCTTTCTTT

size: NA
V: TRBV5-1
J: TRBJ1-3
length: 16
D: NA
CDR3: CASSLEGPAGGNTIYF
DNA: TGCGCCAGCAGCTTGGAAGGACCGGCGGGGGGGAACACCATATATTTT

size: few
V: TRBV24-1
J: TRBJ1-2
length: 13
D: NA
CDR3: CATSEGTRVGYTF
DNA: TGTGCCACCAGTGAAGGGACGCGGGTTGGCTACACCTTC

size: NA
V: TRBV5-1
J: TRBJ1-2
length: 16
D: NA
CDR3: CASSSVTTKSNYGYTF
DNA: TGCGCCAGCAGCTCCGTTACAACAAAATCTAACTATGGCTACACCTTC

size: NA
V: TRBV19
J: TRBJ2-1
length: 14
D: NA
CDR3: CASSIDWGYNEQFF
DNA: TGTGCCAGTAGTATTGACTGGGGATACAATGAGCAGTTCTTC

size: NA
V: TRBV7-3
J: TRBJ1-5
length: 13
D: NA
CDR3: CASSLGYNQPQHF
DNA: TGTGCCAGCAGCTTAGGGTACAATCAGCCCCAGCATTTT